This T cell receptor (beta chain) was sequenced in a study of regulatory T cells in long-lasting Graves disease (dated by TCRdb to the early 2020s). General notes on the study: Persistent Graves' disease meant more than 5 years of antithyroid drug treatment with TSH receptor autoantibodies that stayed positive. On average, persistent Graves' disease patients in the clinical cohort had been on antithyroid drugs for about 9.3 years. A total of 33 samples were covered by TCR sequencing, comprising approximately 13 persistent and approximately 20 newly diagnosed Graves' disease patients. Persistent Graves' disease patients were compared with newly diagnosed Graves' disease patients by peripheral blood TCR sequencing and RNA sequencing. The study was conducted in China and was registered as a clinical trial. Beyond this particular receptor, the publication reports: Lower TCR Shannon entropy and fewer highly expanded clones were observed in persistent Graves' disease patients than in newly diagnosed patients, which suggested clonal expansion. Peripheral blood alone was examined, since thyroid tissue, which constituted the primary lesion, could not be accessed. A larger number of public clonotypes was shared among persistent patients (about 2,700) than among newly diagnosed patients (around 970). TRBV28, TRBJ1-2 and TRBJ2-5 were preferentially used in persistent disease, while TRBV20-1 and TRBJ2-1 were favored in newly diagnosed disease. Sequencing and analysis were limited to the TCR beta chain. As a limitation, the authors acknowledged that the small sample size may reduce accuracy.

CDR1 LGHDT and CDR2 YNNKEL were looked up in the germline V gene (reference sequence). V is clipped by 6 bases and J by 5 bases, and the sequence between their germline boundaries is 10 bases long. Inclusive of the bounding cysteine and phenylalanine, the CDR3 is 12 residues long. Only the CDR3 part of the read is kept: 36 bases, read in frame from the first base. The library was made by multiplex PCR. The run used an Illumina HiSeq 4000. To build TCR beta libraries, CDR3 regions were amplified by Arm-PCR using iRepertoire HTBI primers. Before sequencing, the PCR products underwent gel purification. As for how the authors treated the data: A total of 62 TRBV and approximately 13 TRBJ segments were identified across samples and were used for gene usage analysis of CDR3 amino acid clonotypes. COPE and FqMerger were used to merge filtered high-quality paired reads into contigs. BLAST was used to align contigs to IMGT TRBV, TRBD and TRBJ reference genes, with CDR3 defined following IMGT. Highly expanded clones were defined as clonotypes with a frequency above 0.1%. Shannon entropy was used to measure repertoire diversity, and the Gini coefficient was used to measure V-J evenness. Clonotypes shared by more than one individual were considered public. Clones were called with MiXCR by TCRdb after fastp trimmed the public reads at Q25, and only in-frame beta chains were retained. One record per CDR3 amino acid sequence lists the most common genes and DNA. The V and J calls were determined by TCRdb, not by the authors. The sample includes roughly 490,000 distinct CDR3 sequences, with 20% to 25% observed a single time. The top ten constitute around 12% of the sample.

There are many counts of this clonotype. The clone's antigen remains unknown. No qualities accompany the bases; no much larger clone lies one base away. The sample's time point, from its label and the paper: persistent/refractory GD, antithyroid drugs over 5 years with positive TRAb. For both TCR sequencing and RNA sequencing, RNA was extracted from PBMCs using TRIzol. The diagnosis of Graves' disease was made according to American Thyroid Association guidelines. Patients were recruited from an endocrinology department in Xi'an, China. Each patient gave approximately 9 milliliters of peripheral blood, collected in an EDTA anticoagulant tube. Ficoll Paque Plus density gradient separation was used to isolate PBMCs, and no further T cell sorting was done. RNA quality was checked with an Agilent 2100 Bioanalyzer and agarose gel, and concentration with a NanoDrop 2000.

The TCR was taken from a female donor with Graves disease. This sample comprised peripheral blood mononuclear cells (PBMCs), obtained when the disease was refractory, from a patient treated with antithyroid drugs. The rearrangement combines TRBV3-1 with TRBJ2-5; the D gene cannot be resolved reliably. At the DNA level, the sequence is TGTGCCAGCAGAAATTTCGGGGAGACCCAGTACTTC. Its amino acids are CASRNFGETQYF.